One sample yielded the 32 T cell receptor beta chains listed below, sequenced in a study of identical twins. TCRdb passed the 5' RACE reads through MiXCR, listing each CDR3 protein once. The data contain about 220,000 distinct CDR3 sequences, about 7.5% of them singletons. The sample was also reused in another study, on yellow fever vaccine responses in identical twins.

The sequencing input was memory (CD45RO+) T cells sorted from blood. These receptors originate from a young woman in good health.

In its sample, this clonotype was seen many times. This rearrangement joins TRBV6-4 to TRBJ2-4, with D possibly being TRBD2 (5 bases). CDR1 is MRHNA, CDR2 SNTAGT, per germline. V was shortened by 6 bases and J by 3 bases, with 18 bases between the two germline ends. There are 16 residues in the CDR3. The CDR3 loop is CASSPSDGDGKNIQYF. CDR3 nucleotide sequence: TGTGCCAGCAGCCCATCTGACGGGGATGGCAAAAACATTCAGTACTTC.

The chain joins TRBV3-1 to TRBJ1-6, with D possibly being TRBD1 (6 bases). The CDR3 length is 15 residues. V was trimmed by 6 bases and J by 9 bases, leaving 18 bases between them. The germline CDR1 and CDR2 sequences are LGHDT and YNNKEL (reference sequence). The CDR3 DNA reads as TGTGCCAGCAGTCACTCGACAGGCAAAATTTCACCCCTCCACTTT. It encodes CASSHSTGKISPLHF.

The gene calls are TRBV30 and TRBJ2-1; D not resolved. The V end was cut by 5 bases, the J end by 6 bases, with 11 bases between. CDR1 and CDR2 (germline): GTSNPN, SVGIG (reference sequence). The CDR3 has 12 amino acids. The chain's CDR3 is CAWLQTGNEQFF. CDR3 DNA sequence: TGTGCCTGGCTCCAGACTGGCAATGAGCAGTTCTTC.

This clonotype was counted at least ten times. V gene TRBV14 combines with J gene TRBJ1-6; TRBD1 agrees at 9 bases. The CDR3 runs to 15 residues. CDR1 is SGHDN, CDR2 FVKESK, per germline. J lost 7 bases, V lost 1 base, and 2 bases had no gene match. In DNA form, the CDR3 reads TGTGCCAGCAGCCAAGCAGGGACAGGGAATTCACCCCTCCACTTT. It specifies CASSQAGTGNSPLHF.

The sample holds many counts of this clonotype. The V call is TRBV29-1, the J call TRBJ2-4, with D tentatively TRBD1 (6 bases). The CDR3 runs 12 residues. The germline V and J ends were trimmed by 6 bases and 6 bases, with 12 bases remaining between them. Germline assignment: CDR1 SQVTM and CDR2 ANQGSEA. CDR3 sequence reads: CSVGTDRNIQYF. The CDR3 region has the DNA TGCAGCGTGGGCACGGACAGAAACATTCAGTACTTC.

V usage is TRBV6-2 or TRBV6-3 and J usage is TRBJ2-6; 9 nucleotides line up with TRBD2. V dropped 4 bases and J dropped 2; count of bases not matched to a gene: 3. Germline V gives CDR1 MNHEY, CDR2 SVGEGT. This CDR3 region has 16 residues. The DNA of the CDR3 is TGTGCCAGCAGTTTAGCGGGAGTCCCTGGGGCCAACGTCCTGACTTTC. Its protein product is CASSLAGVPGANVLTF.

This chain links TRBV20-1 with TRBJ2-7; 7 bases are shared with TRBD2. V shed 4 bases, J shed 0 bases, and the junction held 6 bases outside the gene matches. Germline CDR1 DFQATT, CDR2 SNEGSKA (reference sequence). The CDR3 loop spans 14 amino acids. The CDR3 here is CSANQLAHSYEQYF. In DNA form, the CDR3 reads TGCAGTGCTAATCAACTAGCGCACTCCTACGAGCAGTACTTC.

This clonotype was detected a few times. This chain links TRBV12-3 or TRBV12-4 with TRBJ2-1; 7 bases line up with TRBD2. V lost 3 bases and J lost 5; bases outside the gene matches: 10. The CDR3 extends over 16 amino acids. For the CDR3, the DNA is TGTGCCAGCAGTTTTTTGTCGAGCGGGACTAACAATGAGCAGTTCTTC. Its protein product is CASSFLSSGTNNEQFF.

This chain's CDR3 is CASQAAQNYEQYF. The CDR3 DNA is TGTGCCAGTCAAGCAGCCCAAAACTACGAGCAGTACTTC. The chain recombines TRBV2 with TRBJ2-7; D gene ambiguous. This CDR3 contains 13 residues. Trimming cost V 9 bases and J 3 bases, with 15 bases left between them. Germline V lookup: CDR1 SNHLY, CDR2 FYNNEI.

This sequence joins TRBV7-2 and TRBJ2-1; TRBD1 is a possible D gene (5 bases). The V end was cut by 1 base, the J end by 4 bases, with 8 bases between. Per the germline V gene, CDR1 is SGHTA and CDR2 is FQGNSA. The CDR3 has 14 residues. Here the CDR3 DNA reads TGTGCCAGCAGCTTAGATCAGGGTTACAATGAGCAGTTCTTC. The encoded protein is CASSLDQGYNEQFF.

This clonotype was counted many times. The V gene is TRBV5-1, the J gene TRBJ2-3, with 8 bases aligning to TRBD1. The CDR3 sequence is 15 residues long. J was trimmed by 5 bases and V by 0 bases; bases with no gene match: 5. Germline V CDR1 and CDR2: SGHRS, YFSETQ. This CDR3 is CASSLVSGGKDTQYF. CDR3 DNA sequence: TGCGCCAGCAGCTTGGTTTCAGGGGGCAAAGATACGCAGTATTTT.

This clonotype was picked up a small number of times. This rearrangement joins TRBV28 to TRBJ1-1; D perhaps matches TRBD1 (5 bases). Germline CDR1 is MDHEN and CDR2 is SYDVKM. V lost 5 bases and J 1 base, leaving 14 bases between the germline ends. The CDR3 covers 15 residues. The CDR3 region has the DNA TGTGCCAGCAGTCCACCTGGGACTTCGAACACTGAAGCTTTCTTT. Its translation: CASSPPGTSNTEAFF.

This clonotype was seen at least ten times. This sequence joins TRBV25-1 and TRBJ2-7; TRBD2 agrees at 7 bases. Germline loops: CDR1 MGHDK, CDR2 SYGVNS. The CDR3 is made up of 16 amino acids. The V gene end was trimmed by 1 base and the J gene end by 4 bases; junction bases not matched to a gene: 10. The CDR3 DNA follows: TGTGCCAGCAGTGAATGGGGAGGGGCCGATTCTTACGAGCAGTACTTC. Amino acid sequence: CASSEWGGADSYEQYF.

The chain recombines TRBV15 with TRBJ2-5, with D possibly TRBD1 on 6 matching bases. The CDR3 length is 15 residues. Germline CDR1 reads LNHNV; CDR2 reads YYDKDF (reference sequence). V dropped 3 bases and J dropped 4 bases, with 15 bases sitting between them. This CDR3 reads CATSSQDRFGETQYF. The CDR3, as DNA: TGTGCCACCAGCAGTCAGGACAGATTCGGAGAGACCCAGTACTTC.

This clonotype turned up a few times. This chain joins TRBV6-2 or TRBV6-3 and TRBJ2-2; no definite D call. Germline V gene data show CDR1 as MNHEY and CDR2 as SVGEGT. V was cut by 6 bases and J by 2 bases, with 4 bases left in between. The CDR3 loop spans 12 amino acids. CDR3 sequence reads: CASRTNTGELFF. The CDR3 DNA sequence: TGTGCCAGCAGGACTAACACCGGGGAGCTGTTTTTT.

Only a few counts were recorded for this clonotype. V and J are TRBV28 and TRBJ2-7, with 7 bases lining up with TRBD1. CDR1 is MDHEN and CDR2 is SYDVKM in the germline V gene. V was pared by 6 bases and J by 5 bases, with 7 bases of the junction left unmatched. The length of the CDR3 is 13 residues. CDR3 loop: CASSLDRVHEQYF. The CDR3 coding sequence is TGTGCCAGCAGCCTCGACAGGGTCCACGAGCAGTACTTC.

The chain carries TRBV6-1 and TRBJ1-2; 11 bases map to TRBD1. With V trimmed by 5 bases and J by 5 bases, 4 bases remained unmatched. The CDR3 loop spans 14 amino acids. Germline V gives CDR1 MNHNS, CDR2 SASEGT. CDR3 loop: CASSTGQGAYGYTF. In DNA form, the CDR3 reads TGTGCCAGCAGTACCGGACAGGGGGCGTATGGCTACACCTTC.

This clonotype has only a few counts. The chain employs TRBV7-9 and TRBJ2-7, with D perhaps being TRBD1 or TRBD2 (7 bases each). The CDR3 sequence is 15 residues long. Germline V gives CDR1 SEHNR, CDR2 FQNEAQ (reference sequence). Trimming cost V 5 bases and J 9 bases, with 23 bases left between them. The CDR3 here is CASSPGVQGSSGQYF. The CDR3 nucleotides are TGTGCCAGCAGCCCAGGGGTACAGGGGTCTAGCGGGCAGTACTTC.

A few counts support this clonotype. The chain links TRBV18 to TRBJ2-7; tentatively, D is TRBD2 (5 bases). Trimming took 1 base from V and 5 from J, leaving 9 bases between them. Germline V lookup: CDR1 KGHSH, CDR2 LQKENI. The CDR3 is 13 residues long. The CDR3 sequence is CASSPQEVHEQYF. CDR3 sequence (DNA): TGTGCCAGCTCACCACAGGAGGTCCACGAGCAGTACTTC.

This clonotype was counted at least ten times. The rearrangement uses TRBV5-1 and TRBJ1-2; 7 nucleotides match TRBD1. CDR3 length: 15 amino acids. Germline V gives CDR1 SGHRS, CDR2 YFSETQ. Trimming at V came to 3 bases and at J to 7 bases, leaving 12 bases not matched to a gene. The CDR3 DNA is TGCGCCAGCAGCTGGATGACAGGGACTAACAGTGGCTACACCTTC. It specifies CASSWMTGTNSGYTF.

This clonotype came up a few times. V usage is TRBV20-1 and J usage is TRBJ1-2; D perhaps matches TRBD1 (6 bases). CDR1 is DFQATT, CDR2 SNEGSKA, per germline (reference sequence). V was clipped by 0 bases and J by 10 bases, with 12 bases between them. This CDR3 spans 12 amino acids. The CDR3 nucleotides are TGCAGTGCTAGAGATGGGCCGGGACACTACACCTTC. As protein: CSARDGPGHYTF.

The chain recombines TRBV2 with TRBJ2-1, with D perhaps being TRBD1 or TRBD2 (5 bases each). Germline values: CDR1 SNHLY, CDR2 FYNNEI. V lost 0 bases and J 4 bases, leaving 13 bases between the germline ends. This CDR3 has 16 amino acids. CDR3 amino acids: CASSEARGKGYNEQFF. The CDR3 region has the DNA TGTGCCAGCAGTGAAGCGCGAGGGAAGGGGTACAATGAGCAGTTCTTC.

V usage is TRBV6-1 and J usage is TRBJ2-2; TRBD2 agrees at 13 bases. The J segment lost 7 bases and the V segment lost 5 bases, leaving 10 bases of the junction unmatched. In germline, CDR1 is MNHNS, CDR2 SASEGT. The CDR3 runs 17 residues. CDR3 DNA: TGTGCCAGCAGTCAGACTAGCGGGGGGCAACAATACGGGGAGCTGTTTTTT. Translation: CASSQTSGGQQYGELFF.

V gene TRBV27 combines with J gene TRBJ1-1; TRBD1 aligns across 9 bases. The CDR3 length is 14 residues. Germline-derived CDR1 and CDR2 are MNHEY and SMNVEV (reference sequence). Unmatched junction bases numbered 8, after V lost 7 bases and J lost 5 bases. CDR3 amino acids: CASTFTGGWTEAFF. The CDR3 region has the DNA TGTGCCAGCACCTTCACAGGGGGCTGGACTGAAGCTTTCTTT.

The CDR3 DNA reads TGTGCCAGTAGTCGAGGACTAGGGCTTACCTACGAGCAGTACTTC. This codes for CASSRGLGLTYEQYF. V and J are TRBV19 and TRBJ2-7; 7 positions agree with TRBD2. CDR3 length: 15 residues. With V trimmed by 5 bases and J by 2 bases, 9 bases remained unmatched. Germline V gene sequence: CDR1 LNHDA, CDR2 SQIVND (reference sequence).

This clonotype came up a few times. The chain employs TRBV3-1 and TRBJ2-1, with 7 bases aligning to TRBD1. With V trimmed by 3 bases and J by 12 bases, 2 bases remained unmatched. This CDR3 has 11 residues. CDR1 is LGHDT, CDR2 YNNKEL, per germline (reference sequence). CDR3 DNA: TGTGCCAGCAGCCAGGGACAGCCGCAGTTCTTC. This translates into CASSQGQPQFF.

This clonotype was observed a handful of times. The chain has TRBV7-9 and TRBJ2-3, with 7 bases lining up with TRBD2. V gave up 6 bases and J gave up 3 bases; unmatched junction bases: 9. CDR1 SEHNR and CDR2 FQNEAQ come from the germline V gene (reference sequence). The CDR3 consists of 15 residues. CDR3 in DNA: TGTGCCAGCAGTGCGGGCGGGGGAATTACAGATACGCAGTATTTT. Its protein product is CASSAGGGITDTQYF.

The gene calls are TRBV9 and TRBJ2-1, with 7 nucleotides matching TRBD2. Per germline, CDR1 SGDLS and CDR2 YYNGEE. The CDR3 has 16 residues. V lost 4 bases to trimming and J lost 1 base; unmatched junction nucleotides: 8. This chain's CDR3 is CASSPQASGSYNEQFF. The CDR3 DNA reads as TGTGCCAGCAGCCCACAGGCTAGCGGATCCTACAATGAGCAGTTCTTC.

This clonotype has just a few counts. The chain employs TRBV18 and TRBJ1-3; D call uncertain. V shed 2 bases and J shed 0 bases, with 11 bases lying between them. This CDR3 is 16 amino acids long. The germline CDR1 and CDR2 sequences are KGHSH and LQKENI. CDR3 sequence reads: CASSPMYPLSGNTIYF. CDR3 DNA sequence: TGTGCCAGCTCACCAATGTATCCACTCTCTGGAAACACCATATATTTT.

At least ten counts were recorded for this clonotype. The CDR3 loop reads CSVTGLAGTSYNEQFF. CDR3 DNA sequence: TGCAGCGTTACAGGGCTAGCGGGTACCTCCTACAATGAGCAGTTCTTC. The chain recombines TRBV29-1 with TRBJ2-1; 8 bases align to TRBD2. From germline, CDR1 is SQVTM and CDR2 ANQGSEA. J was trimmed by 0 bases and V by 5 bases; bases with no gene match: 9. The CDR3 has 16 amino acids.

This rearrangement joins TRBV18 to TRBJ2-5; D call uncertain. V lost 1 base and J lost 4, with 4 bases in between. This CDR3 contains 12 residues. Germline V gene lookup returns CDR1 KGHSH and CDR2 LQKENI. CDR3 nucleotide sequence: TGTGCCAGCTCACCACTTGCAGAGACCCAGTACTTC. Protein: CASSPLAETQYF.

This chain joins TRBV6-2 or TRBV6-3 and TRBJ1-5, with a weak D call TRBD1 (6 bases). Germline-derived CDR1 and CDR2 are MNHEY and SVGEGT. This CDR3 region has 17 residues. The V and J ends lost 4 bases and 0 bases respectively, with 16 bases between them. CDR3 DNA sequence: TGTGCCAGCAGTTTCCGGGACACAGGCTATAGCAATCAGCCCCAGCATTTT. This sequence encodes CASSFRDTGYSNQPQHF.